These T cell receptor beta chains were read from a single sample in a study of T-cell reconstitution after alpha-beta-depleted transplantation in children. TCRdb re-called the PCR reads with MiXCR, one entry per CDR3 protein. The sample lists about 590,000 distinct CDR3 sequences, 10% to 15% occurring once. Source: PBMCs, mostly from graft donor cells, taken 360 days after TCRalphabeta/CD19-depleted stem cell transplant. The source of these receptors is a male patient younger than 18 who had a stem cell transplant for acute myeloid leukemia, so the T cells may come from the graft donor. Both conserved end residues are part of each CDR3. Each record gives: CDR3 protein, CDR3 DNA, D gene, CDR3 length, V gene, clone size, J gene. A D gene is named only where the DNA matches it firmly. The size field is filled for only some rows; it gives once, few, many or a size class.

cdr3_aa: CASSPDRGWSPPTGANVLTF
cdr3_nt: TGTGCCAGCAGCCCAGACAGGGGGTGGAGTCCCCCAACTGGGGCCAACGTCCTGACTTTC
d_call: TRBD1
cdr3_length: 20
v_call: TRBV28
clone_size: .
j_call: TRBJ2-6

cdr3_aa: CASSLYREAYEQYF
cdr3_nt: TGTGCCAGCAGCCTATACAGGGAGGCTTACGAGCAGTACTTC
d_call: .
cdr3_length: 14
v_call: TRBV3-1
clone_size: many
j_call: TRBJ2-7

cdr3_aa: CSVEAQRPPFEQYF
cdr3_nt: TGCAGCGTTGAGGCCCAGCGACCTCCGTTTGAGCAGTACTTC
d_call: .
cdr3_length: 14
v_call: TRBV29-1
clone_size: few
j_call: TRBJ2-7

cdr3_aa: CASSGQGSYNEQFF
cdr3_nt: TGTGCCAGCAGCGGACAGGGCTCCTACAATGAGCAGTTCTTC
d_call: TRBD1
cdr3_length: 14
v_call: TRBV12-3/TRBV12-4
clone_size: .
j_call: TRBJ2-1

cdr3_aa: CSVRPILIETQYF
cdr3_nt: TGCAGCGTTCGCCCAATACTCATCGAGACCCAGTACTTC
d_call: .
cdr3_length: 13
v_call: TRBV29-1
clone_size: .
j_call: TRBJ2-5

cdr3_aa: CASSYSGRREASGRWGKTQYF
cdr3_nt: TGTGCCAGCAGTTACTCGGGCAGGCGGGAGGCTAGCGGGAGGTGGGGAAAGACCCAGTACTTC
d_call: TRBD2
cdr3_length: 21
v_call: TRBV6-2/TRBV6-3
clone_size: few
j_call: TRBJ2-5

cdr3_aa: CASSLLRTSYNEQFF
cdr3_nt: TGTGCCAGCAGCTTACTGAGAACTTCCTACAATGAGCAGTTCTTC
d_call: .
cdr3_length: 15
v_call: TRBV7-2
clone_size: .
j_call: TRBJ2-1

cdr3_aa: CASNEAAGGNPVVGANVLTF
cdr3_nt: TGTGCCAGCAATGAAGCTGCGGGGGGGAATCCGGTCGTGGGGGCCAACGTCCTGACTTTC
d_call: TRBD2
cdr3_length: 20
v_call: TRBV9
clone_size: .
j_call: TRBJ2-6

cdr3_aa: CASSPAKPGANVLTF
cdr3_nt: TGTGCCAGCAGCCCCGCTAAGCCTGGGGCCAACGTCCTGACTTTC
d_call: .
cdr3_length: 15
v_call: TRBV7-3
clone_size: .
j_call: TRBJ2-6

cdr3_aa: CASSLGMTTSGANVLTF
cdr3_nt: TGTGCCAGCAGTTTAGGGATGACAACCTCTGGGGCCAACGTCCTGACTTTC
d_call: .
cdr3_length: 17
v_call: TRBV12-3/TRBV12-4
clone_size: few
j_call: TRBJ2-6

cdr3_aa: CASSLVSGKKDFNQPQHF
cdr3_nt: TGTGCCAGCAGCTTAGTTTCGGGGAAAAAGGATTTCAATCAGCCCCAGCATTTT
d_call: .
cdr3_length: 18
v_call: TRBV11-1
clone_size: .
j_call: TRBJ1-5

cdr3_aa: CASSDPGQGGYEQYF
cdr3_nt: TGTGCCAGCAGTGACCCGGGACAGGGTGGCTACGAGCAGTACTTC
d_call: TRBD1
cdr3_length: 15
v_call: TRBV25-1
clone_size: few
j_call: TRBJ2-7

cdr3_aa: CASSPLEGETQYF
cdr3_nt: TGTGCCAGCTCACCACTGGAGGGGGAGACCCAGTACTTC
d_call: .
cdr3_length: 13
v_call: TRBV18
clone_size: few
j_call: TRBJ2-5

cdr3_aa: CASSLGLHTLAKNIQYF
cdr3_nt: TGCGCCAGCAGCTTGGGGCTACATACCCTAGCCAAAAACATTCAGTACTTC
d_call: .
cdr3_length: 17
v_call: TRBV5-1
clone_size: .
j_call: TRBJ2-4

cdr3_aa: CASSPGTSAIVKYF
cdr3_nt: TGTGCCAGCAGCCCCGGGACTAGCGCGATCGTTAAGTACTTC
d_call: TRBD2
cdr3_length: 14
v_call: TRBV12-3/TRBV12-4
clone_size: .
j_call: TRBJ2-7

cdr3_aa: CASSFPRDRWSRGYTF
cdr3_nt: TGTGCCAGCAGTTTTCCCCGGGATAGGTGGTCGAGAGGCTACACCTTC
d_call: .
cdr3_length: 16
v_call: TRBV28
clone_size: .
j_call: TRBJ1-2

cdr3_aa: CSARDILADYEQYF
cdr3_nt: TGCAGTGCTAGAGATATACTAGCGGACTACGAGCAGTACTTC
d_call: TRBD2
cdr3_length: 14
v_call: TRBV20-1
clone_size: few
j_call: TRBJ2-7

cdr3_aa: CASSLLASLNEQFF
cdr3_nt: TGTGCCAGCAGCCTTCTAGCATCACTGAATGAGCAGTTCTTC
d_call: .
cdr3_length: 14
v_call: TRBV6-2/TRBV6-3
clone_size: .
j_call: TRBJ2-1